Presented here are 21 T cell receptor beta chains from one specimen sequenced in a study of blood T cell repertoires in COVID-19. Clones were sequenced by immunoSEQ multiplex PCR, and TCRdb holds only the in-frame ones, with some missing. In the table there are approximately 200,000 clones, 87% of which are singletons. The sequenced sample was PBMCs or T cells enriched from blood (not recorded which). Every receptor here comes from a man younger than 35 with acute COVID-19.

V is TRBV6-5 and J is TRBJ2-1; 8 positions agree with TRBD1. The germline gives CDR1 MNHEY, CDR2 SVGAGI. The CDR3 is 15 amino acids. Losses at the gene ends were 6 bases for V and 6 bases for J; bases not matched to a gene: 10. CDR3 coding DNA: TGTGCCAGCAGGAGCCCGGGACAGGCCGCCAATGAGCAGTTCTTC. Its protein is CASRSPGQAANEQFF.

This chain links TRBV7-2 with TRBJ1-5; D remains unclear. This CDR3 spans 13 amino acids. Trimming cost V 5 bases and J 7 bases, with 12 bases left between them. The germline CDR1 and CDR2 sequences are SGHTA and FQGNSA. The DNA of the CDR3 is TGTGCCAGCAGCCCGCGGACTGGGCAGCCCCAGCATTTT. Amino acid sequence: CASSPRTGQPQHF.

The chain carries TRBV7-9 and TRBJ1-4; 12 bases map to TRBD1. J gave up 11 bases and V 5 bases, and 6 bases lay outside the gene matches. Germline V gene sequence: CDR1 SEHNR, CDR2 FQNEAQ (reference sequence). There are 14 residues in the CDR3. As DNA, the CDR3 is TGTGCCAGCAGCCGGGACAGGGGGCTCGGGAAACTGTTTTTT. Translating gives CASSRDRGLGKLFF.

V gene TRBV28 combines with J gene TRBJ2-5; the match to TRBD1 covers 7 bases. V dropped 1 base and J dropped 3; count of bases not matched to a gene: 11. The germline gives CDR1 MDHEN, CDR2 SYDVKM. This CDR3 has 17 amino acids. The CDR3 nucleotides are TGTGCCAGCAGTTTATATATAACCGGGACAGAGAAAGAGACCCAGTACTTC. Encoded protein: CASSLYITGTEKETQYF.

The chain links TRBV29-1 to TRBJ2-1; 11 positions agree with TRBD2. This CDR3 is 15 amino acids long. Germline V gives CDR1 SQVTM, CDR2 ANQGSEA. V lost 7 bases to trimming and J lost 3 bases; unmatched junction nucleotides: 8. This chain's CDR3 is CSAGVTSGSYNEQFF. In DNA, the CDR3 is TGCAGCGCCGGAGTTACTAGCGGGAGCTACAATGAGCAGTTCTTC.

This sequence joins TRBV29-1 and TRBJ1-3; possibly TRBD1 for D (6 bases). CDR3 length: 15 amino acids. Per germline, CDR1 SQVTM and CDR2 ANQGSEA. Trimming shortened V by 5 bases and J by 0 bases, and 14 bases separated the two germline ends. CDR3 coding DNA: TGCAGCGTTCGAGGGGGACACACCTCTGGAAACACCATATATTTT. It codes for CSVRGGHTSGNTIYF.

V gene TRBV11-2 combines with J gene TRBJ1-2; D is possibly TRBD1 (6 bases). The CDR3 consists of 14 residues. The germline V gene has CDR1 SGHAT and CDR2 FQNNGV. The V gene lost 5 bases and the J gene lost 5 bases, with 15 bases spanning the gap. The CDR3 loop reads CASSLGPQGYGYTF. The CDR3 DNA sequence: TGTGCCAGCAGCCTCGGTCCCCAGGGGTATGGCTACACCTTC.

The gene calls are TRBV9 and TRBJ1-4, with 8 bases matching TRBD1. CDR3 length: 15 amino acids. The J segment lost 8 bases and the V segment lost 0 bases, leaving 6 bases of the junction unmatched. Germline V gives CDR1 SGDLS, CDR2 YYNGEE. The DNA of the CDR3 is TGTGCCAGCAGCGTAGCAGGGGGCGATAGGGAAAAACTGTTTTTT. Its protein is CASSVAGGDREKLFF.

The chain joins TRBV5-1 to TRBJ2-7; tentative D call: TRBD2 (5 bases). CDR3 size: 14 residues. Germline loops: CDR1 SGHRS, CDR2 YFSETQ. Trimming cost V 0 bases and J 5 bases, with 12 bases left between them. The CDR3 sequence: CASSLVRGSDEQYF. The CDR3 nucleotides are TGCGCCAGCAGCTTGGTCCGAGGGTCCGACGAGCAGTACTTC.

This clone occurred a few times. This chain links TRBV5-1 with TRBJ1-2; TRBD1 agrees at 7 bases. This CDR3 spans 16 amino acids. Germline CDR1 is SGHRS and CDR2 is YFSETQ. V trimming: 3 bases; J trimming: 4 bases; junction bases outside the gene matches: 12. This CDR3 is CASSWVTGAASYGYTF. DNA for the CDR3: TGCGCCAGCAGCTGGGTTACAGGGGCCGCGAGCTATGGCTACACCTTC.

The chain is built from TRBV19 and TRBJ1-3, with 7 nucleotides matching TRBD1. The germline CDR1 and CDR2 sequences are LNHDA and SQIVND (reference sequence). J gave up 0 bases and V 5 bases, and 10 bases lay outside the gene matches. This CDR3 region has 17 residues. The chain's CDR3 is CASSPGQVPTSGNTIYF. CDR3 coding DNA: TGTGCCAGTAGTCCAGGACAGGTTCCAACCTCTGGAAACACCATATATTTT. Based on the CDR3 plus reference TRBV19 and TRBJ1-3, the full variable domain is DGGITQSPKYLFRKEGQNVTLSCEQNLNHDAMYWYRQDPGQGLRLIYYSQIVNDFQKGDIAEGYSVSREKKESFPLTVTSAQKNPTAFYLCASSPGQVPTSGNTIYFGEGSWLTVV.

The rearrangement links TRBV2 to TRBJ1-5; D is undetermined. Looked up from germline, CDR1 is SNHLY and CDR2 is FYNNEI. The CDR3 sequence is 13 residues long. Between the trimmed V and J ends, which lost 11 bases and 2 bases, there was a span of 13 bases. For the CDR3, the DNA is TGTGCCTGCCGCACAGTTCGCAATCAGCCCCAGCATTTT. Encoded protein: CACRTVRNQPQHF. Complete variable domain (other parts from reference TRBV2 and TRBJ1-5): EPEVTQTPSHQVTQMGQEVILRCVPISNHLYFYWYRQILGQKVEFLVSFYNNEISEKSEIFDDQFSVERPDGSNFTLKIRSTKLEDSAMYFCACRTVRNQPQHFGDGTRLSIL.

This clone was seen only once. The chain combines TRBV9 with TRBJ2-1; TRBD2 aligns across 7 bases. The CDR3 length is 16 residues. J lost 7 bases, V lost 3 bases, and 13 bases had no gene match. Germline-derived CDR1 and CDR2 are SGDLS and YYNGEE. CDR3 sequence reads: CASSGEQGAGANEQFF. The CDR3 bases are TGTGCCAGCAGCGGTGAACAAGGGGCGGGAGCGAATGAGCAGTTCTTC.

The chain recombines TRBV18 with TRBJ1-2, with D uncertain. The CDR3 runs 16 residues. The germline V gene has CDR1 KGHSH and CDR2 LQKENI. V gave up 1 base and J gave up 1 base, with 13 bases separating them. The CDR3: CASSPLVGQDNYGYTF. The CDR3 region has the DNA TGTGCCAGCTCACCACTGGTAGGCCAGGATAACTATGGCTACACCTTC.

V gene TRBV19 combines with J gene TRBJ1-1; 9 nucleotides agree with TRBD1. In germline, CDR1 is LNHDA, CDR2 SQIVND (reference sequence). This CDR3 region has 13 residues. The CDR3 region has the DNA TGTGCGACACAGGACAGGGGTTACACTGAAGCTTTCTTT. Its protein product is CATQDRGYTEAFF. Together with reference TRBV19 and TRBJ1-1, the CDR3 gives the full variable domain: DGGITQSPKYLFRKEGQNVTLSCEQNLNHDAMYWYRQDPGQGLRLIYYSQIVNDFQKGDIAEGYSVSREKKESFPLTVTSAQKNPTAFYLCATQDRGYTEAFFGQGTRLTVV.

CDR3 amino acids: CASSMARSTEAFF. For the CDR3, the DNA is TGTGCCAGTAGTATGGCGAGGAGCACTGAAGCTTTCTTT. The chain joins TRBV19 to TRBJ1-1; D is unclear. The V end was cut by 3 bases, the J end by 4 bases, with 9 bases between. Germline CDR1 LNHDA, CDR2 SQIVND (reference sequence). The CDR3 length is 13 residues.

The rearrangement links TRBV28 to TRBJ2-7, with D tentatively TRBD1 (6 bases). V was trimmed by 4 bases and J by 6 bases, leaving 16 bases between them. Per the germline V gene, CDR1 is MDHEN and CDR2 is SYDVKM. There are 14 residues in the CDR3. Here the CDR3 DNA reads TGTGCCAGCAGTTGGAGGCAGGGGTCTGCCGAGCAGTACTTC. Translated, it gives CASSWRQGSAEQYF.

J is TRBJ1-2 and V is TRBV5-4; 10 nucleotides match TRBD1. Germline V gene data show CDR1 as SGHNT and CDR2 as YYREEE (reference sequence). The CDR3 covers 15 residues. J lost 8 bases, V lost 4 bases, and 11 bases had no gene match. CDR3 amino acids: CASSHARDRGDGYTF. CDR3 bases: TGTGCCAGCAGCCACGCCCGGGACAGGGGTGACGGCTACACCTTC.

This sequence joins TRBV3-1 (or the pseudogene TRBV3-2) and TRBJ2-4; no clear D gene. The CDR3 consists of 16 residues. Germline V gene data show CDR1 as LGHDT and CDR2 as YNNKEL (reference sequence). V dropped 4 bases and J dropped 0 bases, with 13 bases sitting between them. The CDR3 nucleotides are TGTGCCAGCAGCCTAACCCAGGCACTAGCCAAAAACATTCAGTACTTC. Its translation is CASSLTQALAKNIQYF.

The chain recombines TRBV5-4 with TRBJ2-5, with 7 bases identical to TRBD1. The V gene's germline CDR1 is SGHNT and CDR2 YYREEE (reference sequence). CDR3 length: 14 amino acids. V trimming: 4 bases; J trimming: 5 bases; junction bases outside the gene matches: 8. In DNA form, the CDR3 reads TGTGCCAGCAGCGGCGCGACAGGGTTGGAGACCCAGTACTTC. Translating gives CASSGATGLETQYF.

The sample holds one count of this clone. This sequence joins TRBV7-8 and TRBJ1-5; perhaps TRBD1 as D (6 bases). V was pared by 5 bases and J by 5 bases, with 16 bases between. The germline gives CDR1 SGHVS, CDR2 FQNEAQ. The CDR3 spans 15 residues. The CDR3 sequence: CASSPGGGGYQPQHF. The CDR3, as DNA: TGTGCCAGCAGCCCAGGTGGTGGGGGCTATCAGCCCCAGCATTTT.